These T cell receptor beta chains were read from a single sample in a study of control samples from healthy donors and cancer patients. Sequencing used immunoSEQ multiplex PCR; TCRdb keeps in-frame clones, though not all of them. The sample carries about 100,000 clones, about 88% recorded once. Sequenced: blood. These receptors were obtained from a woman in her 50s in good health. Both conserved end residues are trimmed from each CDR3. Fields, in order: J gene, D gene, V gene, CDR3 protein. A D gene is named only where the DNA matches it firmly.

TRBJ2-7,TRBD1,TRBV5-6,ASSSGQGAPEQY
TRBJ2-4,-,TRBV27,ASRKLDAYAKNIQY
TRBJ2-5,TRBD1,TRBV5-1,ASSYRQGETQY
TRBJ1-2,TRBD1,TRBV11-2,ASRHTTGTYGYT
TRBJ1-2,TRBD1,TRBV30,AWSRGTAAVHYYGYT
TRBJ2-6,-,TRBV3-1/TRBV3-2,ASRSTGANVLT
TRBJ2-3,TRBD2,TRBV3-1/TRBV3-2,ASSLPGLAARTDTQY
TRBJ1-5,-,TRBV10-3,AISESEDQPQH
TRBJ1-5,-,TRBV28,ASSTYQPQH
TRBJ2-1,TRBD2,TRBV9,ASSPSAGGPKEQF
TRBJ2-1,-,TRBV11-3,ASSLRGSRPEQF
TRBJ2-3,TRBD2,TRBV9,ASSSTSGSTDTQY
TRBJ2-5,-,TRBV4-3,ASSQDVFQGGETQY
TRBJ1-2,-,TRBV14,ASSQGAGANPNYGYT
TRBJ1-4,-,TRBV30,AWSWLTGEKLF
TRBJ2-2,TRBD1,TRBV7-9,ASSSGQGFNTGELF
TRBJ1-1,-,TRBV19,ASSMGGMNTEAF
TRBJ2-2,-,TRBV3-1/TRBV3-2,ASSPTNRVTNTGELF
TRBJ1-1,-,TRBV6-5,ASSSPQELAF
TRBJ1-1,-,TRBV6-6,ASSYSGTSDEAF
TRBJ1-2,-,TRBV4-1,ASSQRGYGYT
TRBJ1-2,TRBD1,TRBV7-8,ASAQGVTLYGYT
TRBJ2-2,TRBD2,TRBV13,ASSPGLAGGPRRTGELF
TRBJ2-4,TRBD1,TRBV14,ASSQVRQGKNIQY
TRBJ2-3,TRBD2,TRBV6-6,ASSYRGGADTQY
TRBJ2-2,-,TRBV4-2,ASSPRDQGPGELF
TRBJ2-6,TRBD1,TRBV7-9,ASSLPPGQDTTGANVLT
TRBJ1-3,-,TRBV13,ASSSSGTGNTIY
TRBJ1-5,-,TRBV18,ASSPEPVSLRPQH
TRBJ2-4,TRBD2,TRBV4-1,ASSQDRSGGQNIQY
TRBJ1-5,-,TRBV3-1/TRBV3-2,ASSQGRGNQPQH
TRBJ1-4,TRBD1,TRBV11-2,ASSLDRGRGKLF
TRBJ1-2,-,TRBV7-3,ASSPGAAPYGYT
TRBJ1-3,-,TRBV6-5,ASSIASSGNTIY
TRBJ2-7,TRBD1,TRBV3-1/TRBV3-2,ASSQGSGTGSYEQY
TRBJ1-2,TRBD1,TRBV12-3/TRBV12-4,ASSSGTGNGYT
TRBJ2-3,-,TRBV4-3,ASSQESARVTDTQY
TRBJ2-5,-,TRBV5-6,ASSLVYSGEQETQY
TRBJ1-5,-,TRBV4-3,ASSQNRGQIQPQH
TRBJ2-7,TRBD2,TRBV5-4,ASSRSGEGYEQY
TRBJ2-5,-,TRBV7-9,ASSPAETQY